Sequencing of this T cell receptor beta chain was carried out in a study of blood T cell repertoires in COVID-19. Background on the study: COVID-19 samples from acute and convalescent phases originated in the United States, Italy and Spain. T cells, B-cell-depleted T cells, or PBMCs supplied cDNA or gDNA.

In the original processing: Reference gene primer amplification gave estimated nucleated cell counts. Profiling relied on immunoSEQ multiplex PCR, and the TCRdb table lists in-frame clones only, not all of them. That table furnishes V, J and clone size, whereas the DNA furnished D and trimming. The sample includes some 280,000 clones, 89% seen only once; the top ten take under 15%. The CDR3 sequence is 13 residues long. Germline-derived CDR1 and CDR2 are SGHTA and FQGNSA. Trimming shortened V by 1 base and J by 2 bases, and 6 bases separated the two germline ends. Sequencing used peripheral blood. The receptor comes from a woman aged 60-75 years with acute or convalescent COVID-19. This chain uses TRBV7-2 with TRBJ2-7; TRBD2 might be the D (5 bases). The CDR3 sequence: CASSLGGTYEQYF. In DNA form, the CDR3 reads TGTGCCAGCAGCTTAGGAGGGACCTACGAGCAGTACTTC.